This T cell receptor (beta chain) was profiled in a study of T cells in Graves' hyperthyroidism and ophthalmopathy. Study-level points and caveats: Ophthalmopathy was model-predicted a median approximately 6.9 months pre-onset. Clonotypes that were expanded in thyroid above 0.001 mostly appeared in blood too.

Amplified regions were TCR beta CDR3 sequences from RNA transcripts. RT-PCR in the first round (using the HTBI primer set) targeted the TCR CDR3. MiXCR was run by TCRdb on the multiplex PCR reads, yielding one entry per CDR3 protein. Of 400,000 to 600,000 distinct CDR3 sequences listed, roughly 15% are singletons. Trimming cost V 6 bases and J 1 base, with 15 bases left between them. The CDR3 consists of 16 residues. Patients were excluded for uncontrolled infection, other autoimmune disease, pregnancy or lactation. Fresh peripheral blood, approximately 9.1 ml, was the source of the PBMCs. As regards this clonotype: No antigen is known for it.

The sample was blood. The genes are TRBV12-3 or TRBV12-4 and TRBJ1-4; D call uncertain. This TCR was sampled from a woman in her thirties with Graves' ophthalmopathy. The CDR3 spells CASSSTSGGTNEKLFF. The CDR3 nucleotides are TGTGCCAGCAGCTCTACCAGTGGTGGAACTAATGAAAAACTGTTTTTT.